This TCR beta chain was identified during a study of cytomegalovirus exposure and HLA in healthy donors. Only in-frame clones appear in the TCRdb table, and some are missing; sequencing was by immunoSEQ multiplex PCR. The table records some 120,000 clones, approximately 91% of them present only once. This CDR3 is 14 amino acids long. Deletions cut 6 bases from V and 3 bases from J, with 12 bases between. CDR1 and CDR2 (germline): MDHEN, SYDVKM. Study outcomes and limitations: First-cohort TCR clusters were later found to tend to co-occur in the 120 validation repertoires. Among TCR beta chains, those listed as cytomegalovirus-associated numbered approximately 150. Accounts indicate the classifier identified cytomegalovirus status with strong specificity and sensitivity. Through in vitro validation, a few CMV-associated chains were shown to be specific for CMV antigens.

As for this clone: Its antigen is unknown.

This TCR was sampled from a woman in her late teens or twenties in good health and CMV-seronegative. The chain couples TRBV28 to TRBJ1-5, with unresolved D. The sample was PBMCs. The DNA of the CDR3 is TGTGCCAGCAGGGATGGACGGGACAATCAGCCCCAGCATTTT. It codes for CASRDGRDNQPQHF.